One sample yielded the 15 T cell receptor beta chains listed below, sequenced in a study of neurological immune-mediated disorders. TCRdb redid the calling of the 5' RACE reads with MiXCR, one entry per CDR3 protein. This table holds 70,000 or so distinct CDR3 sequences, approximately 3.3% found once. Sequencing was done on a sample of PBMCs. Source of these receptors: a woman in her fifties or sixties with multiple sclerosis.

This clonotype was detected only a few times. The CDR3 carries no conserved terminal phenylalanine or tryptophan, so it likely arises from a read error. The J gene is TRBJ2-4, the V gene TRBV5-1, with D perhaps TRBD2 (5 bases). V lost 4 bases, J lost 0 bases, and 11 bases lay in between. This CDR3 contains 15 residues. CDR1 SGHRS and CDR2 YFSETQ come from the germline V gene. CDR3 nucleotides: TGCGCCAGCAGCGCTGGGAGCGGAGCCAAAAACATTCAGTACAAC. Its protein is CASSAGSGAKNIQYN.

There are many counts of this clonotype. The J gene is TRBJ2-5, the V gene TRBV7-2; tentatively, D is TRBD1 (6 bases). Germline loops: CDR1 SGHTA, CDR2 FQGNSA. This CDR3 is 15 amino acids long. The V end lost 5 bases, the J end lost 5 bases, and 18 bases lay between the germline ends. The DNA of the CDR3 is TGTGCCAGCAGCCCCAGGGGCGGGTTCGGCGAGACCCAGTACTTC. It yields the protein CASSPRGGFGETQYF. Together with reference TRBV7-2 and TRBJ2-5, the CDR3 gives the full variable domain: GAGVSQSPSNKVTEKGKDVELRCDPISGHTALYWYRQSLGQGLEFLIYFQGNSAPDKSGLPSDRFSAERTGGSVSTLTIQRTQQEDSAVYLCASSPRGGFGETQYFGPGTRLLVL.

Ten or more counts support this clonotype. The CDR3 spells CASSIRTGGVGSPLHF. The CDR3 DNA reads TGCGCCAGCAGCATCCGGACAGGGGGCGTCGGTTCACCCCTCCACTTT. This chain connects TRBV5-1 to TRBJ1-6; TRBD1 matches 11 bases. The length of the CDR3 is 16 residues. The junction had 9 bases not matched to a gene; V was cut back by 4 bases and J by 9 bases. Germline V gene lookup returns CDR1 SGHRS and CDR2 YFSETQ.

This clonotype showed up many times. The chain recombines TRBV28 with TRBJ2-2; 8 bases line up with TRBD2. V was pared by 5 bases and J by 4 bases, with 6 bases of the junction left unmatched. Germline CDR1 and CDR2: MDHEN and SYDVKM. The CDR3 totals 15 residues. The CDR3 nucleotides are TGTGCCAGCAGTCCCCGGACTAGCCCCACCGGGGAGCTGTTTTTT. It codes for CASSPRTSPTGELFF.

This clonotype was recorded many times. The V gene is TRBV5-5, the J gene TRBJ1-5; 11 bases line up with TRBD1. J lost 7 bases, V lost 4 bases, and 10 bases had no gene match. CDR1 and CDR2 (germline): SGHKS, YYEKEE (reference sequence). CDR3 size: 16 residues. The CDR3 region has the DNA TGTGCCAGCAGCCCTGGGACAGGGGGTGCCGGGCAGCCCCAGCATTTT. Translated, it gives CASSPGTGGAGQPQHF.

This clonotype came up many times. V and J are TRBV5-5 and TRBJ2-5; D is perhaps TRBD2 (5 bases). The CDR3 length is 14 residues. V lost 1 base to trimming and J lost 5 bases, with 12 bases between them. CDR1 SGHKS and CDR2 YYEKEE come from the germline V gene (reference sequence). CDR3 sequence: CASSLFLAEETQYF. In DNA, the CDR3 is TGTGCCAGCAGCTTGTTTCTAGCTGAGGAGACCCAGTACTTC. Filled out from reference TRBV5-5 and TRBJ2-5, the complete variable domain reads DAGVTQSPTHLIKTRGQQVTLRCSPISGHKSVSWYQQVLGQGPQFIFQYYEKEERGRGNFPDRFSARQFPNYSSELNVNALLLGDSALYLCASSLFLAEETQYFGPGTRLLVL.

On this clonotype itself: The junction differs from germline at one of its ends, possibly a read error. J is TRBJ2-6 and V is TRBV20-1; TRBD2 might be the D (5 bases). Per the germline V gene, CDR1 is DFQATT and CDR2 is SNEGSKA (reference sequence). The CDR3 runs to 14 residues. The CDR3 nucleotides are TGCAGTGCTAGAGAAGGGTCCGGGGACAACGTCCTGACTTTC. This codes for CSAREGSGDNVLTF.

This clonotype was picked up many times. The chain carries TRBV5-5 and TRBJ2-2; 11 bases align to TRBD1. The germline gives CDR1 SGHKS, CDR2 YYEKEE (reference sequence). CDR3 size: 17 residues. V was clipped by 6 bases and J by 4 bases; unmatched bases: 11. CDR3 sequence (DNA): TGTGCCAGCACCCGCACAATCGGGACAGGGGGCACCGGGGAGCTGTTTTTT. Protein product: CASTRTIGTGGTGELFF.

In this sample, this clonotype turned up many times. The chain uses TRBV15 and TRBJ1-2, with TRBD1 identical over 11 bases. From germline, CDR1 is LNHNV and CDR2 YYDKDF (reference sequence). The J segment lost 7 bases and the V segment lost 5 bases, leaving 3 bases of the junction unmatched. The CDR3 contains 13 residues. CDR3 bases: TGTGCCACCAGCGAGGACAGGGGGCTTGGCTACACCTTC. Its protein product is CATSEDRGLGYTF.

This clonotype was counted a few times. V is TRBV6-1 and J is TRBJ2-7; 8 bases map to TRBD1. This CDR3 region has 15 residues. The J segment lost 2 bases and the V segment lost 2 bases, leaving 5 bases of the junction unmatched. Germline V gene data show CDR1 as MNHNS and CDR2 as SASEGT. The CDR3 region is CASSEIGQGPYEQYF. CDR3 nucleotides: TGTGCCAGCAGTGAAATAGGACAGGGACCCTACGAGCAGTACTTC.

This clonotype was seen at least ten times. The chain is built from TRBV3-1 and TRBJ1-5; D possibly corresponds to TRBD1 (5 bases). The CDR3 is made up of 14 amino acids. Trimming cost V 6 bases and J 6 bases, with 15 bases left between them. The germline CDR1 and CDR2 sequences are LGHDT and YNNKEL (reference sequence). The CDR3 DNA sequence: TGTGCCAGCAGTTCCGTTAGGGACGGTCAGCCCCAGCATTTT. Its protein product is CASSSVRDGQPQHF.

This clonotype was picked up many times. The genes are TRBV5-1 and TRBJ2-2; possible D gene TRBD2, 6 bases. Germline V CDR1 and CDR2: SGHRS, YFSETQ. This CDR3 has 17 amino acids. The V gene lost 4 bases and the J gene lost 1 base, with 17 bases spanning the gap. In DNA, the CDR3 is TGCGCCAGCAGCCTCCCCATAGGAGGGAGGAACACCGGGGAGCTGTTTTTT. Protein: CASSLPIGGRNTGELFF.

This clonotype showed up many times. This sequence joins TRBV7-2 and TRBJ2-3; 9 positions match TRBD2. Germline lookup yields CDR1 SGHTA and CDR2 FQGNSA. The V and J ends lost 1 base and 2 bases, in that order; junction bases with no gene match: 4. The length of the CDR3 is 16 residues. For the CDR3, the DNA is TGTGCCAGCAGCTTAGGACTAGCGGTGATCACAGATACGCAGTATTTT. The encoded protein is CASSLGLAVITDTQYF.

This clonotype was counted ten times or more. This rearrangement joins TRBV20-1 to TRBJ2-5, with 8 bases fitting TRBD2. J gave up 2 bases and V 6 bases, and 14 bases lay outside the gene matches. The CDR3 totals 16 residues. Germline V CDR1 and CDR2: DFQATT, SNEGSKA (reference sequence). This CDR3 is CSASKPAGAFQETQYF. The DNA for the CDR3 is TGCAGTGCAAGTAAACCAGCGGGGGCCTTTCAAGAGACCCAGTACTTC.

This clonotype was recorded at least ten times. The rearrangement links TRBV3-1 to TRBJ2-7, with 11 bases fitting TRBD2. V dropped 4 bases and J dropped 4; count of bases not matched to a gene: 6. CDR3 length: 15 amino acids. The V gene's germline CDR1 is LGHDT and CDR2 YNNKEL (reference sequence). The CDR3 DNA reads as TGTGCCAGCAGCCCCGGACTAGCGGGTTTATACGAGCAGTACGTC. Amino acid sequence: CASSPGLAGLYEQYV.